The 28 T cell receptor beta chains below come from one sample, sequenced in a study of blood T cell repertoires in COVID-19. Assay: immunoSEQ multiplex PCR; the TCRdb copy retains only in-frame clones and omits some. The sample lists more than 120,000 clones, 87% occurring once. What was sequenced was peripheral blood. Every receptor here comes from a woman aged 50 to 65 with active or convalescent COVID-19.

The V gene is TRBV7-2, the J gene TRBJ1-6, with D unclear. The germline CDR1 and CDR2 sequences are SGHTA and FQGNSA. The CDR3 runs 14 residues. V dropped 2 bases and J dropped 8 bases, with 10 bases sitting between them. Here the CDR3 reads CASSLRTADSPLHF. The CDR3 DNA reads TGTGCCAGCAGCTTACGGACTGCAGATTCACCCCTCCACTTT.

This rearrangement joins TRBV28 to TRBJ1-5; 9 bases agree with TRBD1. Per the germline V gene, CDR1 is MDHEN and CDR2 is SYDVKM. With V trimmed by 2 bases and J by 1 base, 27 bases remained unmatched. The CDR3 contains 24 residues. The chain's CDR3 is CASSLALGGQGNFPRSFSNQPQHF. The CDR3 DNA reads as TGTGCCAGCAGTTTAGCACTAGGGGGACAGGGCAATTTCCCGAGATCTTTCAGCAATCAGCCCCAGCATTTT. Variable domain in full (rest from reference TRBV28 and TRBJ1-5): DVKVTQSSRYLVKRTGEKVFLECVQDMDHENMFWYRQDPGLGLRLIYFSYDVKMKEKGDIPEGYSVSREKKERFSLILESASTNQTSMYLCASSLALGGQGNFPRSFSNQPQHFGDGTRLSIL.

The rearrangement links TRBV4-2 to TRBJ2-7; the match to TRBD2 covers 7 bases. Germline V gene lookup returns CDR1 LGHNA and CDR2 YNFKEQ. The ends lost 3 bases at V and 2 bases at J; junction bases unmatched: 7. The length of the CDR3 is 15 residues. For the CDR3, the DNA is TGTGCCAGCAGCCACTCAAGCGGGGAAGCCTACGAGCAGTACTTC. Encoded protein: CASSHSSGEAYEQYF.

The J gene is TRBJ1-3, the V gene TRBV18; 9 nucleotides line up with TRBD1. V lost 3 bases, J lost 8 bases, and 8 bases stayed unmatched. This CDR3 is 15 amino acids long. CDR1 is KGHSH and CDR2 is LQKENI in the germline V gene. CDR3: CASSPGQGIVDTIYF. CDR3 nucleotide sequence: TGTGCCAGCTCACCGGGACAGGGTATAGTGGACACCATATATTTT.

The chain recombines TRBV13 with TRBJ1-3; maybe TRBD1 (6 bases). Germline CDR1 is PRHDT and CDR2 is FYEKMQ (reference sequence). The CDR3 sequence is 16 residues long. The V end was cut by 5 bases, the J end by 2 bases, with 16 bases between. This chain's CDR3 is CASSLQEQGTGNTIYF. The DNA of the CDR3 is TGTGCCAGCAGCCTGCAAGAACAGGGAACTGGAAACACCATATATTTT.

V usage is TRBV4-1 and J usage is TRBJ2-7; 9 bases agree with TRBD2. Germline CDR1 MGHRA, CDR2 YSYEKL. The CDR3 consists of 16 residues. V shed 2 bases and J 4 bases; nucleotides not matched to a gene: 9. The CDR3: CASSQYITSGFYEQYF. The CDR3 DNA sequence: TGCGCCAGCAGCCAATATATCACTAGCGGGTTTTACGAGCAGTACTTC.

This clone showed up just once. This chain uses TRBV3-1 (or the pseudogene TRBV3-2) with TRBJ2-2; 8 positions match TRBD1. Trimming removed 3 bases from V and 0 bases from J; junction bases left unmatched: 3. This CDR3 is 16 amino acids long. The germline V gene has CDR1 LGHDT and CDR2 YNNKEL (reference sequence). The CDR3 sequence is CASSQQGASNTGELFF. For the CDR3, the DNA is TGTGCCAGCAGCCAGCAGGGGGCCTCGAACACCGGGGAGCTGTTTTTT.

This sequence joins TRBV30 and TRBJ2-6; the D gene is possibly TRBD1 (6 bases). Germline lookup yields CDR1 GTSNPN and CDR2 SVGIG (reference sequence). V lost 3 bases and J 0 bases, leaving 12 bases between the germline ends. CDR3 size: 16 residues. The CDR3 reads CAWSDRTYSGANVLTF. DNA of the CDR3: TGTGCCTGGAGCGACAGGACCTACTCTGGGGCCAACGTCCTGACTTTC.

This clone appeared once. The CDR3 DNA follows: TGTGCCAGCAGCCAAGATGGGGACGGGGGGGATACGCAGTATTTT. As protein: CASSQDGDGGDTQYF. The chain uses TRBV3-1 (or the pseudogene TRBV3-2) and TRBJ2-3, with 7 bases matching TRBD2. The CDR3 is 15 residues long. CDR1 is LGHDT and CDR2 is YNNKEL in the germline V gene (reference sequence). Trimming at V came to 0 bases and at J to 6 bases, leaving 6 bases not matched to a gene.

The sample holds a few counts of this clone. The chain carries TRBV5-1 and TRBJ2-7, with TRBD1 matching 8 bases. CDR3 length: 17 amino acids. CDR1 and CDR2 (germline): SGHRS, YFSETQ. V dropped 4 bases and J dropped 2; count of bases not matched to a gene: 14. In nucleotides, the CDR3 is TGCGCCAGCAGCCACCTCCCGACAGGGGAAGTTACCTACGAGCAGTACTTC. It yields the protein CASSHLPTGEVTYEQYF.

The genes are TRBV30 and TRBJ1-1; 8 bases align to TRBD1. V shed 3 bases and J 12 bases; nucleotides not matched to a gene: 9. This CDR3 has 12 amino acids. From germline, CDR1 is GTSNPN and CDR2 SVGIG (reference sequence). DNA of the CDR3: TGTGCCTGGAGCGGACAGGGTTCGGGAACTTTCTTT. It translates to CAWSGQGSGTFF. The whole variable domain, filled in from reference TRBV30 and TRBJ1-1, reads SQTIHQWPATLVQPVGSPLSLECTVEGTSNPNLYWYRQAAGRGLQLLFYSVGIGQISSEVPQNLSASRPQDRQFILSSKKLLLSDSGFYLCAWSGQGSGTFFGQGTRLTVV.

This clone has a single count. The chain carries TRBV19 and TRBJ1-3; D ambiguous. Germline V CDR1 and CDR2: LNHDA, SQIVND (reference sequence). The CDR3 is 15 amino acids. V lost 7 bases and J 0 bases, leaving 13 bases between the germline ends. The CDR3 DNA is TGTGCCAGTACTTTCCGTAAGAGCTCTGGAAACACCATATATTTT. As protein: CASTFRKSSGNTIYF.

CDR3 DNA sequence: TGTGCCAGCAGCCCGGGGGGGCTTACTAATGAAAAACTGTTTTTT. Residues: CASSPGGLTNEKLFF. V and J are TRBV6-2 or TRBV6-3 and TRBJ1-4, with a tentative D call TRBD1 (6 bases). V lost 6 bases and J 2 bases, leaving 13 bases between the germline ends. Germline V gene lookup returns CDR1 MNHEY and CDR2 SVGEGT. This CDR3 has 15 residues.

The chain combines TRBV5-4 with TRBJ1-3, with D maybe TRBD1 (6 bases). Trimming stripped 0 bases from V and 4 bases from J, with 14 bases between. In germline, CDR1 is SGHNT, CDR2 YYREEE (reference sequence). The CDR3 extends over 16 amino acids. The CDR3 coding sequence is TGTGCCAGCAGCTTGGGTAACCAGGGGACCGGAAACACCATATATTTT. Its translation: CASSLGNQGTGNTIYF.

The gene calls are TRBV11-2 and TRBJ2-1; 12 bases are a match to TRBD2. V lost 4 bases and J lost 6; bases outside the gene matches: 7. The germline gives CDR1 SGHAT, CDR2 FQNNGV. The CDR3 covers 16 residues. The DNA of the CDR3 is TGTGCCAGCAGCTCCCAACTAGCGGGAGGTGGCAATGAGCAGTTCTTC. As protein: CASSSQLAGGGNEQFF.

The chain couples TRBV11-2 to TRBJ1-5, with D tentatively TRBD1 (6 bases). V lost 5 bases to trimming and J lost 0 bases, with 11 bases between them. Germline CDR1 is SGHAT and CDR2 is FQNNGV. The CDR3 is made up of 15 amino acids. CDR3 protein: CASSHGQYSNQPQHF. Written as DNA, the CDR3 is TGTGCCAGCAGCCACGGACAGTATAGCAATCAGCCCCAGCATTTT.

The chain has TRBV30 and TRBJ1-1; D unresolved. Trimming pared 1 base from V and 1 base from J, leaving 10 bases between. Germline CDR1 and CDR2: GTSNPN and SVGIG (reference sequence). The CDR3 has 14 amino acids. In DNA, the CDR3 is TGTGCCTGGAGTGGAGGGAATTGGAACACTGAAGCTTTCTTT. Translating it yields CAWSGGNWNTEAFF.

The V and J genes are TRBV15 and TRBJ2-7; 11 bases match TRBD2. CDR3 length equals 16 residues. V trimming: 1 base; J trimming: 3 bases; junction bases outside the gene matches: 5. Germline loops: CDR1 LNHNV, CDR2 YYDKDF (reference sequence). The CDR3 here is CATSRVAGGPFYEQYF. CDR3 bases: TGTGCCACCAGCAGAGTAGCGGGAGGGCCATTCTACGAGCAGTACTTC.

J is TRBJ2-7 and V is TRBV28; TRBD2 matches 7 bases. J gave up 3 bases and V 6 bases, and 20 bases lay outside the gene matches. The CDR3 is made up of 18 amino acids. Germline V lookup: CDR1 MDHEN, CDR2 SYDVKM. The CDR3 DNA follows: TGTGCCAGCAGGGGGGGGAGGGGTCAATCCTTGGAAGGCTACGAGCAGTACTTC. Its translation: CASRGGRGQSLEGYEQYF.

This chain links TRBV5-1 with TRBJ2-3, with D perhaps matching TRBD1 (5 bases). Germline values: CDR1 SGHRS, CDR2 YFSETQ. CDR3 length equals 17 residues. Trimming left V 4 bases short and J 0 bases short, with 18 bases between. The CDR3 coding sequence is TGCGCCAGCAGCCCTTTAGGGGCCAAACCTAGCACAGATACGCAGTATTTT. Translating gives CASSPLGAKPSTDTQYF.

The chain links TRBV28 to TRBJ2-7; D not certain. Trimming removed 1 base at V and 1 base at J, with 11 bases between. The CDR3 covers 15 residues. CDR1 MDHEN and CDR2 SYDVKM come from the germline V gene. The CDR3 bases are TGTGCCAGCAGTTTATTCACCGCCGGGTCCTACGAGCAGTACTTC. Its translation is CASSLFTAGSYEQYF. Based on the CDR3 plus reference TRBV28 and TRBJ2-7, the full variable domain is DVKVTQSSRYLVKRTGEKVFLECVQDMDHENMFWYRQDPGLGLRLIYFSYDVKMKEKGDIPEGYSVSREKKERFSLILESASTNQTSMYLCASSLFTAGSYEQYFGPGTRLTVT.

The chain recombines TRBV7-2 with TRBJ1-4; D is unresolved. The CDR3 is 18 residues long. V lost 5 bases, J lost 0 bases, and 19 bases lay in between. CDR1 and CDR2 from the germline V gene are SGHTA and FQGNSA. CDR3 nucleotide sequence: TGTGCCAGCAGCCCTAATAGGAGGACGGCCACAACTAATGAAAAACTGTTTTTT. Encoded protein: CASSPNRRTATTNEKLFF. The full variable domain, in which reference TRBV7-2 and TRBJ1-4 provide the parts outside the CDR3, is GAGVSQSPSNKVTEKGKDVELRCDPISGHTALYWYRQSLGQGLEFLIYFQGNSAPDKSGLPSDRFSAERTGGSVSTLTIQRTQQEDSAVYLCASSPNRRTATTNEKLFFGSGTQLSVL.

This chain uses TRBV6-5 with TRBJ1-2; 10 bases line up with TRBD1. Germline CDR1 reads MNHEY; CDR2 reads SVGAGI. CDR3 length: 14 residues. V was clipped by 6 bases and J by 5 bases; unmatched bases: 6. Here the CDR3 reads CASRATGGRYGYTF. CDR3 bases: TGTGCCAGCAGAGCGACAGGGGGCCGGTATGGCTACACCTTC.

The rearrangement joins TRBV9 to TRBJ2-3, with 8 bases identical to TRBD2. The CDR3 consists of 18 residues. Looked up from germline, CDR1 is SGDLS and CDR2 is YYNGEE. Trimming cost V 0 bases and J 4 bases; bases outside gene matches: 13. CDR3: CASSVEGRSGSPPDTQYF. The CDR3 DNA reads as TGTGCCAGCAGCGTAGAGGGTCGCAGCGGGAGCCCCCCAGATACGCAGTATTTT.

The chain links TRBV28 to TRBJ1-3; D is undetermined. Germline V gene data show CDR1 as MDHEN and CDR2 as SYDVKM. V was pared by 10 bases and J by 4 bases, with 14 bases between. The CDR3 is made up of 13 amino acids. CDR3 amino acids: CATSEVSGNTIYF. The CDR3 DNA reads TGTGCCACCTCCGAGGTATCCGGAAACACCATATATTTT.

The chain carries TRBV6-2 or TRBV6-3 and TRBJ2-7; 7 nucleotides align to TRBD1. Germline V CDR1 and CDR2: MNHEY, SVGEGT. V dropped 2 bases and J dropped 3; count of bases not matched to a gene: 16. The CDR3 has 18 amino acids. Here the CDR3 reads CASSYSVGSGQSYYEQYF. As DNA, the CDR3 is TGTGCCAGCAGTTACAGCGTAGGATCGGGACAGTCCTACTACGAGCAGTACTTC.

This chain's CDR3 is CASSSHGRDRVYGYTF. In nucleotides, the CDR3 is TGTGCCAGCAGTTCTCACGGGCGGGACAGAGTCTATGGCTACACCTTC. This rearrangement joins TRBV28 to TRBJ1-2; 7 bases agree with TRBD1. The CDR3 loop spans 16 amino acids. Looked up from germline, CDR1 is MDHEN and CDR2 is SYDVKM. V lost 4 bases and J lost 4; bases outside the gene matches: 12.

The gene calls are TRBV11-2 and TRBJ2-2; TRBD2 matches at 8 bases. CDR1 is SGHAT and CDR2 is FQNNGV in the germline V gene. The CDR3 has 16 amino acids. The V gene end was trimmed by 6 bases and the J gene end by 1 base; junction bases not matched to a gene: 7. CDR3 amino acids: CASSFTGGKNTGELFF. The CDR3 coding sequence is TGTGCCAGCAGTTTCACGGGGGGGAAGAACACCGGGGAGCTGTTTTTT.